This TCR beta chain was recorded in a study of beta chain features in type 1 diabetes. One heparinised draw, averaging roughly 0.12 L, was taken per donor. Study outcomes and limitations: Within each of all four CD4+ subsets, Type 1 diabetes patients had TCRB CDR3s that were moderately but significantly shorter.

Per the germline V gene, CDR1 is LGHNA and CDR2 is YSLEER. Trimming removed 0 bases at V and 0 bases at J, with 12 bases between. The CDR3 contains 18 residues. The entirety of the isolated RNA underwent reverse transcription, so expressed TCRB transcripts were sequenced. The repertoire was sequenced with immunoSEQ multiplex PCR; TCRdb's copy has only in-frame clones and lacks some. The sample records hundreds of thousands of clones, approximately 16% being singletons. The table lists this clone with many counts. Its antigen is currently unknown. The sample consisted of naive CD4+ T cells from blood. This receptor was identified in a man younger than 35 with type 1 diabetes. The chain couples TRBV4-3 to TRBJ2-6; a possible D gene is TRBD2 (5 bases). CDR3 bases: TGCGCCAGCAGCCAAGATCGATGGAGGCCCTCTGGGGCCAACGTCCTGACTTTC. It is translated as CASSQDRWRPSGANVLTF.